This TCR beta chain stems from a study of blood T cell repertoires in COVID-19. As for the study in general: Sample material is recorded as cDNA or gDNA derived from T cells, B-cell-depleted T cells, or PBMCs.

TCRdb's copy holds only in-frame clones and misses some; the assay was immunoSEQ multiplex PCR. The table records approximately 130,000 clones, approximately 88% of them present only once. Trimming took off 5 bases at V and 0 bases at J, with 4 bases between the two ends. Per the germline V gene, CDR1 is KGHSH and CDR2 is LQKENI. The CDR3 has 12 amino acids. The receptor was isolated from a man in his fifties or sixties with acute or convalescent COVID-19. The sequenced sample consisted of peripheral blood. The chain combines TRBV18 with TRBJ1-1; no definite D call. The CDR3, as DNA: TGTGCCAGCTCATCGGTGAACACTGAAGCTTTCTTT. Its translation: CASSSVNTEAFF.